This TCR beta chain was observed in a study of blood T cell repertoires in COVID-19. On the study more broadly: Donors in the United States, Italy and Spain gave samples during acute or convalescent COVID-19. Sample material is recorded as cDNA or gDNA derived from T cells, B-cell-depleted T cells, or PBMCs.

Per the study methods: Reference gene primer amplification yielded estimated nucleated cell counts. Using immunoSEQ multiplex PCR, the repertoire was profiled, and TCRdb retains in-frame clones only, with some absent. That table furnishes V, J and clone size, whereas the DNA furnished D and trimming. The profile covers 210,000 or so clones, with around 86% appearing a single time and approximately 4.8% taken by the ten largest. Unmatched junction bases numbered 5, after V lost 0 bases and J lost 7 bases. The germline gives CDR1 SGHRS, CDR2 YFSETQ. The CDR3 length is 15 residues. The TCR sequence derives from a man aged 45 to 65 with acute or convalescent COVID-19. The genes are TRBV5-1 and TRBJ1-4; TRBD1 matches 8 bases. The specimen was peripheral blood. The CDR3 coding sequence is TGCGCCAGCAGCTTGGAGGGACAGGCGGCTGAAAAACTGTTTTTT. This sequence encodes CASSLEGQAAEKLFF.